This record covers a single T cell receptor beta chain. Germline V gives CDR1 MNHEY, CDR2 SVGEGT. The CDR3 contains 15 residues. The V end lost 4 bases, the J end lost 2 bases, and 14 bases lay between the germline ends. This sample was included in a study of blood T cell repertoires in COVID-19. Generated by immunoSEQ multiplex PCR, the TCRdb table keeps only in-frame clones and is missing some. The sample lists roughly 330,000 clones, 80% to 90% occurring once. Participants, 18 to 89 years old, spanned some 23 US areas. Researchers sorted participants into cohorts using their self-reported clinical history.

The origin of this receptor is a woman aged 30 to 39 who had recovered from COVID-19. The V call is TRBV6-2 or TRBV6-3, the J call TRBJ2-5; tentatively, D is TRBD2 (6 bases). What was sequenced was PBMCs or T cells enriched from blood (not recorded which). CDR3 protein: CASSSSLGGQETQYF. As DNA, the CDR3 is TGTGCCAGCAGTTCGTCACTCGGAGGGCAAGAGACCCAGTACTTC.